The 19 T cell receptor beta chains reported below all come from one sample, sequenced in a study of blood T cell repertoires in COVID-19. Assay: immunoSEQ multiplex PCR; the TCRdb copy retains only in-frame clones and omits some. The table has some 150,000 clones, less than 90% seen once; the top ten hold about 2.5%. Sequences were obtained from peripheral blood. The receptors derive from a woman in her seventies with acute or convalescent COVID-19.

This clone was seen only a few times. This chain links TRBV6-5 with TRBJ2-2, with D possibly TRBD1 on 5 matching bases. V shed 6 bases and J shed 2 bases, with 13 bases lying between them. Per germline, CDR1 MNHEY and CDR2 SVGAGI. The CDR3 loop spans 15 amino acids. The CDR3 reads CASSPGILNTGELFF. In DNA, the CDR3 is TGTGCCAGCAGCCCAGGGATCCTTAACACCGGGGAGCTGTTTTTT.

V usage is TRBV5-6 and J usage is TRBJ1-2, with TRBD1 as a possible D gene (5 bases). The germline V gene has CDR1 SGHDT and CDR2 YYEEEE. The V end lost 0 bases, the J end lost 0 bases, and 15 bases lay between the germline ends. The CDR3 sequence is 17 residues long. The CDR3 spells CASSLGQGRAANYGYTF. The CDR3 bases are TGTGCCAGCAGCTTGGGGCAGGGTAGAGCAGCTAACTATGGCTACACCTTC.

The V call is TRBV11-2, the J call TRBJ2-3; the D gene is possibly TRBD1 (6 bases). The CDR3 is made up of 17 amino acids. The V gene's germline CDR1 is SGHAT and CDR2 FQNNGV. Trimming left V 5 bases short and J 9 bases short, with 27 bases between. The CDR3 protein is CASSPYGKGKGVDTQYF. The CDR3 bases are TGTGCCAGCAGCCCCTATGGGAAGGGCAAGGGGGTGGACACGCAGTATTTT.

The chain combines TRBV19 with TRBJ1-4; a possible D gene is TRBD1 (6 bases). Trimming pared 4 bases from V and 0 bases from J, leaving 12 bases between. The CDR3 covers 16 residues. Germline V CDR1 and CDR2: LNHDA, SQIVND (reference sequence). CDR3: CASSTQGRATNEKLFF. In nucleotides, the CDR3 is TGTGCCAGTAGTACACAGGGTAGGGCAACTAATGAAAAACTGTTTTTT.

V usage is TRBV4-1 and J usage is TRBJ1-2; D is uncertain. This CDR3 has 15 residues. Looked up from germline, CDR1 is MGHRA and CDR2 is YSYEKL. Trimming cost V 0 bases and J 5 bases, with 13 bases left between them. The CDR3 nucleotides read TGCGCCAGCAGCCAAGATAGGACTAGGTGGTATGGCTACACCTTC. Its protein is CASSQDRTRWYGYTF.

The chain combines TRBV5-6 with TRBJ2-3; possibly TRBD1 for D (6 bases). Between the trimmed V and J ends, which lost 4 bases and 4 bases, there was a span of 19 bases. Germline V gives CDR1 SGHDT, CDR2 YYEEEE. There are 16 residues in the CDR3. The CDR3 reads CASSIRTDLYSDTQYF. In nucleotides, the CDR3 is TGTGCCAGCAGCATAAGGACAGACCTTTACTCAGATACGCAGTATTTT. The variable domain in full, with the rest retrieved from reference TRBV5-6 and TRBJ2-3, is DAGVTQSPTHLIKTRGQQVTLRCSPKSGHDTVSWYQQALGQGPQFIFQYYEEEERQRGNFPDRFSGHQFPNYSSELNVNALLLGDSALYLCASSIRTDLYSDTQYFGPGTRLTVL.

The chain carries TRBV19 and TRBJ2-3, with a possible D match to TRBD2 (5 bases). The CDR3 is 14 residues long. The ends were cut back, 7 bases at V and 0 bases at J, with 11 bases in the middle. Germline CDR1 and CDR2: LNHDA and SQIVND (reference sequence). The CDR3: CASNYRGSTDTQYF. The CDR3 bases are TGTGCCAGTAACTACCGCGGGAGCACAGATACGCAGTATTTT.

About this clone itself: This same CDR3 is encoded by further DNA sequences in the sample. CDR3 sequence: CASRTRGGLNTEAFF. In nucleotides, the CDR3 is TGTGCCAGCAGGACACGGGGGGGGCTTAACACTGAAGCTTTCTTT. The V gene is TRBV13, the J gene TRBJ1-1; D perhaps matches TRBD1 (6 bases). This CDR3 is 15 amino acids long. Trimming stripped 6 bases from V and 2 bases from J, with 16 bases between. Germline V lookup: CDR1 PRHDT, CDR2 FYEKMQ (reference sequence).

The CDR3 spells CASSLGGGTTGNTQYF. The CDR3 DNA sequence: TGTGCCAGCAGCTTAGGCGGTGGGACAACCGGGAATACGCAGTATTTT. The rearrangement joins TRBV7-2 to TRBJ2-3; a possible D gene is TRBD1 (6 bases). Germline V gene data show CDR1 as SGHTA and CDR2 as FQGNSA. The V gene lost 1 base and the J gene lost 7 bases, with 18 bases spanning the gap. The CDR3 runs 16 residues.

The CDR3, as DNA: TGTGCCAGCAGCCAATCTCAGGGGCCGGCTAATGAAAAACTGTTTTTT. Its translation: CASSQSQGPANEKLFF. V is TRBV16 and J is TRBJ1-4; D may be TRBD1 (6 bases). This CDR3 has 16 amino acids. The V gene's germline CDR1 is KGHSY and CDR2 FQNENV. V lost 0 bases to trimming and J lost 3 bases, with 11 bases between them.

The chain combines TRBV5-1 with TRBJ1-3, with D perhaps TRBD1 (6 bases). The CDR3 spans 17 residues. Germline V gene data show CDR1 as SGHRS and CDR2 as YFSETQ. The V end lost 4 bases, the J end lost 0 bases, and 17 bases lay between the germline ends. The CDR3 DNA sequence: TGCGCCAGCAGCATGGGGACATCCCTTCTCTCTGGAAACACCATATATTTT. It codes for CASSMGTSLLSGNTIYF.

V gene TRBV2 combines with J gene TRBJ2-2; 7 positions match TRBD1. Per germline, CDR1 SNHLY and CDR2 FYNNEI. The CDR3 is made up of 15 amino acids. J was trimmed by 2 bases and V by 6 bases; bases with no gene match: 6. This chain's CDR3 is CASSDRAKNTGELFF. The CDR3 nucleotides read TGTGCCAGCAGCGACAGGGCTAAAAACACCGGGGAGCTGTTTTTT.

The chain uses TRBV9 and TRBJ2-1; 11 bases map to TRBD1. CDR3 size: 16 residues. The J segment lost 8 bases and the V segment lost 0 bases, leaving 7 bases of the junction unmatched. CDR1 is SGDLS and CDR2 is YYNGEE in the germline V gene. CDR3 sequence: CASSVAGTGGTHEQFF. The CDR3 region has the DNA TGTGCCAGCAGCGTAGCGGGGACAGGGGGGACCCATGAGCAGTTCTTC.

This clone was observed a few times. The genes are TRBV7-2 and TRBJ2-2, with 9 positions matching TRBD1. Per the germline V gene, CDR1 is SGHTA and CDR2 is FQGNSA. The trim removed 6 bases at V and 2 bases at J, leaving 7 bases unmatched. The CDR3 has 16 amino acids. The CDR3 sequence: CASRFPGQGNTGELFF. The CDR3 nucleotides are TGTGCCAGCAGATTCCCGGGACAGGGAAACACCGGGGAGCTGTTTTTT.

The chain recombines TRBV11-2 with TRBJ2-3, with 9 bases lining up with TRBD2. The CDR3 runs to 15 residues. V was pared by 6 bases and J by 2 bases, with 6 bases of the junction left unmatched. The germline V gene has CDR1 SGHAT and CDR2 FQNNGV. The CDR3 is CASRASGGITDTQYF. The CDR3 DNA is TGTGCCAGCAGGGCCAGCGGGGGGATCACAGATACGCAGTATTTT.

The genes are TRBV19 and TRBJ2-2; 7 nucleotides agree with TRBD1. In germline, CDR1 is LNHDA, CDR2 SQIVND (reference sequence). CDR3 length equals 16 residues. V shed 5 bases, J shed 3 bases, and the junction held 9 bases outside the gene matches. The CDR3: CASSEPGQPYTGELFF. In nucleotides, the CDR3 is TGTGCCAGTAGTGAACCGGGACAGCCGTACACCGGGGAGCTGTTTTTT.

The DNA for the CDR3 is TGTGCCAGTAGTATACGGTTTAGCAATCAGCCCCAGCATTTT. Its protein product is CASSIRFSNQPQHF. V is TRBV19 and J is TRBJ1-5; D unclear. Trimming removed 2 bases from V and 0 bases from J, with 5 bases in between. CDR3 length: 14 residues. CDR1 and CDR2 from the germline V gene are LNHDA and SQIVND (reference sequence).

The chain links TRBV4-3 to TRBJ1-1; unclear D gene. Germline V CDR1 and CDR2: LGHNA, YSLEER. The length of the CDR3 is 13 residues. V was trimmed by 1 base and J by 6 bases, leaving 9 bases between them. The CDR3 region is CASSQGLGSEAFF. The CDR3 coding sequence is TGCGCCAGCAGCCAAGGGCTCGGGTCTGAAGCTTTCTTT.

The rearrangement links TRBV11-2 to TRBJ1-5; possibly TRBD1 for D (5 bases). V lost 0 bases and J 6 bases, leaving 15 bases between the germline ends. Germline V gives CDR1 SGHAT, CDR2 FQNNGV. There are 16 residues in the CDR3. The CDR3 DNA sequence: TGTGCCAGCAGCTTAGACCTGGGCCTCGGGGGTCAGCCCCAGCATTTT. The encoded protein is CASSLDLGLGGQPQHF.